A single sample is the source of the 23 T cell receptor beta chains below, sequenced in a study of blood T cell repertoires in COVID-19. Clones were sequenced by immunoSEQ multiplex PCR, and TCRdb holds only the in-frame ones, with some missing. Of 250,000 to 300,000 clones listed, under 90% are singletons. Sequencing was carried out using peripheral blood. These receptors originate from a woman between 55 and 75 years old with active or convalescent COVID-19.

The CDR3 coding sequence is TGTGCCAGCTCACCTTTCGACAGAAACATTCAGTACTTC. The encoded protein is CASSPFDRNIQYF. The chain links TRBV18 to TRBJ2-4; D perhaps matches TRBD1 (5 bases). The V end lost 3 bases, the J end lost 6 bases, and 9 bases lay between the germline ends. This CDR3 comprises 13 residues. Germline-derived CDR1 and CDR2 are KGHSH and LQKENI.

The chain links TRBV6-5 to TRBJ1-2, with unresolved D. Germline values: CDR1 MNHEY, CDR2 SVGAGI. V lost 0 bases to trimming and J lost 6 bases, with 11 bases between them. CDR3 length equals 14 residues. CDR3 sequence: CASSYSTPANGYTF. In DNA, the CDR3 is TGTGCCAGCAGTTACTCGACTCCAGCGAATGGCTACACCTTC.

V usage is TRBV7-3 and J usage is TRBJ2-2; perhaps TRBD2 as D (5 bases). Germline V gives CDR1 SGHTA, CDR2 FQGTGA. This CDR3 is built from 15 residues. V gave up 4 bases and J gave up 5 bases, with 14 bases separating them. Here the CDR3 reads CASSSRTRGTGELFF. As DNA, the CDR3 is TGTGCCAGCAGCTCCCGGACGCGCGGGACCGGGGAGCTGTTTTTT.

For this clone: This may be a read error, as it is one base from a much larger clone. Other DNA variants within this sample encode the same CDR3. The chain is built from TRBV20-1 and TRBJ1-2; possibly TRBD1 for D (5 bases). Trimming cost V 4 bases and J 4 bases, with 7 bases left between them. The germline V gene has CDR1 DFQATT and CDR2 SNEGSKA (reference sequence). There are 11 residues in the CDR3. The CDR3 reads CSAKDSYGYTF. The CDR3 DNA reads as TGCAGTGCTAAAGACAGCTATGGCTACACCTTC.

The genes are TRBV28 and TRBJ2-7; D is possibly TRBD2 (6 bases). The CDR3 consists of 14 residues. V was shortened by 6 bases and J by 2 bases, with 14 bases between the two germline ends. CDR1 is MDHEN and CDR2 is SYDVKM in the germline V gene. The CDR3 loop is CASRARGSTYEQYF. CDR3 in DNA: TGTGCCAGCAGAGCTCGGGGGTCCACCTACGAGCAGTACTTC.

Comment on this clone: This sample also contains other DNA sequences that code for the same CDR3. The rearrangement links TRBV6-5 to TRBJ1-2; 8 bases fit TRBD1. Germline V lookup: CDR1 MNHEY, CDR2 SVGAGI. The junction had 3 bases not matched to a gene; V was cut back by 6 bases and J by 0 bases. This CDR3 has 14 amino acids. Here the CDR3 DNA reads TGTGCCAGCAGGAGGACAGGGACTAACTATGGCTACACCTTC. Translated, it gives CASRRTGTNYGYTF.

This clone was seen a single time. The CDR3 DNA is TGTGCCAGCAGTGTAATCGGGGGGGCTGGGGCCAACGTCCTGACTTTC. This encodes CASSVIGGAGANVLTF. The chain combines TRBV2 with TRBJ2-6; TRBD2 aligns across 8 bases. Per the germline V gene, CDR1 is SNHLY and CDR2 is FYNNEI. The CDR3 is 16 amino acids. J gave up 2 bases and V 4 bases, and 4 bases lay outside the gene matches. Full variable domain (remainder filled in from reference TRBV2 and TRBJ2-6): EPEVTQTPSHQVTQMGQEVILRCVPISNHLYFYWYRQILGQKVEFLVSFYNNEISEKSEIFDDQFSVERPDGSNFTLKIRSTKLEDSAMYFCASSVIGGAGANVLTFGAGSRLTVL.

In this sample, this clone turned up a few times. Written as DNA, the CDR3 is TGTGCCATCAGTGTCCTCGAAGGGCTGGAGGCTGAAGCTTTCTTT. As protein: CAISVLEGLEAEAFF. This chain links TRBV10-3 with TRBJ1-1; D unresolved. The germline V gene has CDR1 ENHRY and CDR2 SYGVKD. V was cut by 4 bases and J by 6 bases, with 18 bases left in between. CDR3 length equals 15 residues.

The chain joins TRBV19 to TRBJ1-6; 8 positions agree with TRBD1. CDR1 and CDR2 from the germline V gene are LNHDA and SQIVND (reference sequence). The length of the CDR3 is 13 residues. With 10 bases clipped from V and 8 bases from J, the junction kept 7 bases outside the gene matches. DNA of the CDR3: TGTGCCACCAGAGACAGGGGTCATTCACCCCTCCACTTT. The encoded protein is CATRDRGHSPLHF.

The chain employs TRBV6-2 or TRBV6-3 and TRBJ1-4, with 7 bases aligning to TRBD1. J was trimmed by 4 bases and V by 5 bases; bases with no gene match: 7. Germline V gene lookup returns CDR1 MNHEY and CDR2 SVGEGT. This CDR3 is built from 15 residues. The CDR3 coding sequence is TGTGCCAGCAGTGCCGACAGGGCCAGTAATGAAAAACTGTTTTTT. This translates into CASSADRASNEKLFF.

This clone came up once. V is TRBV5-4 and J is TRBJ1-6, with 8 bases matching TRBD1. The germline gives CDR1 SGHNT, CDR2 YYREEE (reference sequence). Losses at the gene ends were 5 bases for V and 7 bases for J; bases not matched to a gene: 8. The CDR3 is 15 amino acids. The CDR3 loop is CASRSTRGRNSPLHF. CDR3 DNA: TGTGCCAGCAGGTCGACCAGGGGGCGAAATTCACCCCTCCACTTT.

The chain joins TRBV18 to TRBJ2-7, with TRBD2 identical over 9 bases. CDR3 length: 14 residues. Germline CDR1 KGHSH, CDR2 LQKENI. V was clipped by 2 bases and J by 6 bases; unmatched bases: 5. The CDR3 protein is CASSPVAGGSEQYF. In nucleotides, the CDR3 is TGTGCCAGCTCACCAGTCGCGGGGGGGAGCGAGCAGTACTTC.

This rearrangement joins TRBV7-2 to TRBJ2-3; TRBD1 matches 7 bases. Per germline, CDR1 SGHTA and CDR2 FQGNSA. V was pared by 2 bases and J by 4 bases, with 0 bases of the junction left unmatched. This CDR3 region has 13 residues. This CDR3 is CASSLQGADTQYF. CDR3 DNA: TGTGCCAGCAGCTTACAGGGGGCAGATACGCAGTATTTT.

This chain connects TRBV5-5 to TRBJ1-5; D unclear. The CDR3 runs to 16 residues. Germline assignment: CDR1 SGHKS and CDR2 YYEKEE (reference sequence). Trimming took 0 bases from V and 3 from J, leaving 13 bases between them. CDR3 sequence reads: CASSLAPGKDNQPQHF. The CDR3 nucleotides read TGTGCCAGCAGCTTGGCGCCAGGAAAAGACAATCAGCCCCAGCATTTT.

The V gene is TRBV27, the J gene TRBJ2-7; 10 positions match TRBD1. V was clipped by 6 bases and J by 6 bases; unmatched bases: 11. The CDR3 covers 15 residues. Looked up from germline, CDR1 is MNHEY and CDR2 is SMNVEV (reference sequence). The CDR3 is CASRKPGQGIVEQYF. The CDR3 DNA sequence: TGTGCCAGCAGAAAGCCGGGACAGGGGATTGTCGAGCAGTACTTC.

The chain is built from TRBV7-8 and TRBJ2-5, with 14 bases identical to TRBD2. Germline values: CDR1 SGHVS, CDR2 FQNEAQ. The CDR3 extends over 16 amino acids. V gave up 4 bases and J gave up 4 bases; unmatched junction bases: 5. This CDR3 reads CASSSRLAGGLETQYF. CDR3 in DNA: TGTGCCAGCAGCTCCCGACTAGCGGGGGGGCTAGAGACCCAGTACTTC.

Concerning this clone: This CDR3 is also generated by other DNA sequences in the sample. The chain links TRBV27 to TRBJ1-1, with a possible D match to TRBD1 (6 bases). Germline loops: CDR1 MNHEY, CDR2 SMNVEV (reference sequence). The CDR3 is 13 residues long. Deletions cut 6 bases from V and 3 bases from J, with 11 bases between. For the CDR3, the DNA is TGTGCCAGCAGCCTGGACAGCTACACTGAAGCTTTCTTT. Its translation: CASSLDSYTEAFF.

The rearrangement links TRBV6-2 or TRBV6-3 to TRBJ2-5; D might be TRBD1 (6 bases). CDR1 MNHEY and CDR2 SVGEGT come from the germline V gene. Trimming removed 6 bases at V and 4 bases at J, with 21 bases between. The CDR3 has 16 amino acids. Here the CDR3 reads CASSPIEYRVSETQYF. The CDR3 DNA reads TGTGCCAGCAGCCCAATTGAATACAGGGTGTCAGAGACCCAGTACTTC.

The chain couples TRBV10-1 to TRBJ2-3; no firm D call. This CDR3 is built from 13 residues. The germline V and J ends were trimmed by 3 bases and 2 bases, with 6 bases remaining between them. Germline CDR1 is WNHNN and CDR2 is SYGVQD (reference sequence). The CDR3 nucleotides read TGCGCCAGCAGTGATTTCAACACAGATACGCAGTATTTT. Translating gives CASSDFNTDTQYF.

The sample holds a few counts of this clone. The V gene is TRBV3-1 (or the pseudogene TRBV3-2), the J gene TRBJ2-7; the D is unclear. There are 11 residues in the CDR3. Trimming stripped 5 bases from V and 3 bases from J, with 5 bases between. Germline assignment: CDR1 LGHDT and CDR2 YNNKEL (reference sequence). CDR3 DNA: TGTGCCAGCAGCACATTCTACGAGCAGTACTTC. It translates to CASSTFYEQYF.

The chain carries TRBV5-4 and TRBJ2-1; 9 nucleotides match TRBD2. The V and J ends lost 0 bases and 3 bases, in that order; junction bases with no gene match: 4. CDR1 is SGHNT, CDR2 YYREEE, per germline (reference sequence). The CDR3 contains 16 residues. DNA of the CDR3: TGTGCCAGCAGCTTGGGACTAGCGGATGACTACAATGAGCAGTTCTTC. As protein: CASSLGLADDYNEQFF.

The CDR3, as DNA: TGTGCCAGCAGCTTAGTACCACAGGTACAAAGGACCGGGGAGCTGTTTTTT. This codes for CASSLVPQVQRTGELFF. The rearrangement uses TRBV7-2 and TRBJ2-2; weak D call: TRBD1 (5 bases). This CDR3 is 17 amino acids long. V was shortened by 1 base and J by 5 bases, with 17 bases between the two germline ends. The V gene's germline CDR1 is SGHTA and CDR2 FQGNSA.

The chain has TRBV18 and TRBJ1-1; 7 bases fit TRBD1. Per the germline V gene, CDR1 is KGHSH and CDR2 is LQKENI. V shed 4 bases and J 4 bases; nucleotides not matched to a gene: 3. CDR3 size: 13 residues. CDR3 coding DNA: TGTGCCAGCTCACAGGGGACAGCCACTGAAGCTTTCTTT. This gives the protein CASSQGTATEAFF.